This entry is about one T cell receptor (beta chain). This clonotype came up many times. Which antigen it targets is not known. No base quality information exists; no much larger clone differs at one position. The sample's time point label is to be understood as: patch test 2, 6 weeks after DPC sensitization. The treatment or condition label for this specimen denotes: therapeutic diphenylcyclopropenone sensitization with weekly scalp DPC. At each patch-test visit, blood was drawn before the patch test was applied. To be eligible, patients had to be aged 18 to 70, diagnosed with alopecia and judged suitable for DPC therapy, while pregnant patients were excluded. Total RNA was extracted from unfractionated whole blood that had been collected in Tempus Blood RNA tubes. The data stem from a study of human T cells and chemical hapten exposure (dated by TCRdb to the early 2020s). Notes on the research overall: For sensitization, 2% DPC in acetone was applied to a roughly 2 cm by roughly 2 cm area of upper inner arm skin. Patients additionally received weekly therapeutic DPC doses to the scalp throughout the approximately 25-week study period. Patch testing on the upper back used Finn chambers containing 0.01% DPC, with scoring done after 6 days according to International Contact Dermatitis Research Group standards. Alopecia areata with under or over 50% scalp involvement, alopecia totalis and alopecia universalis were represented in the patient cohort, which was mostly female. Libraries were pooled for sequencing, and variation in per-sample TCR yields was attributed mainly to small differences in library volumes within the pool. This study followed changes in the peripheral blood TCR repertoire in vivo during primary and secondary sensitization of alopecia patients to the hapten diphenylcyclopropenone (DPC). Blood samples were taken from patients before sensitization (week 0) and at 2, 6 and about 24 weeks after DPC sensitization. Roughly 30 alopecia patients gave blood for TCR sequencing at one to four time points (pre-sensitization, 2, 6 and 24 weeks).

On the study overall, not on this receptor specifically: After repeated subsampling, changes were observed in the strength of the expansion versus patch-test correlation and in the threshold at which the correlation became significant. Because every patient had alopecia, a presumed autoimmune disease, the patients' immune response might differ from that of healthy individuals. No change with DPC sensitization was found in the number of TCRs above 1 in 1000 frequency, and no evidence of global repertoire structure alterations was found. Compared with pre-sensitization or healthy control sets, expanded TCRs formed significantly more large CDR3 similarity clusters, which is consistent with antigen-driven responses. Patch test score was positively correlated with the number of PT1 expanded TCRs, with significance at thresholds 8, 16 and 32 but not at 4.

CDR1 and CDR2 were assigned from the germline V gene (reference sequence) as GTSNPN and SVGIG. V loses 2 bases, J loses 4 bases, and the germline ends lie 8 bases apart. The CDR3 spans 12 residues, from the cysteine through the phenylalanine. Only the CDR3 region is kept as DNA, spanning 36 bases read in frame from base 1. The library was generated by RACE. The run used a NextSeq 500. Library preparation attached unique molecular identifiers to individual cDNA molecules for quantitative, reproducible TCR counting. For every blood RNA sample, sequencing covered both the TCR alpha and TCR beta chains. In the original analysis: The median number of TCRs per sample was over 95,000, ranging from roughly 23,224 to 690,600. V, J and CDR3 annotation of the TCR reads was carried out using the Decombinator software suite. For PS versus PT1 abundance plots, all samples were subsampled to the same number of TCRs (28,000). Expanded TCRs were defined as absent before sensitization and observed at least eight times at the 2-week time point. TCRdb applied fastp at Q25 and MiXCR to the public reads, then kept only in-frame beta chains. Rows matching on CDR3 protein sequence are summarized as one entry with the most common DNA and genes. The authors' filters were not applied to this entry. Counted in this sample were about 110,000 distinct CDR3 sequences; roughly 10% of them appeared once. 2.5% to 3.5% of the sample is in the top ten clones.

The chain is assembled from TRBV30 and TRBJ2-5, with the D segment identity uncertain. The specimen comprised whole blood, sampled in connection with sensitization to the hapten diphenylcyclopropenone (DPC). The TCR sequence derives from a woman aged 40 to 50 with alopecia areata. Some clones in this sample may be carry-over from other donors' samples. The CDR3 loop reads CAWSLTTETQYF. The sequenced DNA: TGTGCCTGGAGTCTCACTACAGAGACCCAGTACTTC. Here the CDR3 is joined to the reference TRBV30 and TRBJ2-5 genes, and the full variable domain is: SQTIHQWPATLVQPVGSPLSLECTVEGTSNPNLYWYRQAAGRGLQLLFYSVGIGQISSEVPQNLSASRPQDRQFILSSKKLLLSDSGFYLCAWSLTTETQYFGPGTRLLVL.